Each of the 10 T cell receptor beta chains below was sequenced from the same sample in a study of blood T cell repertoires in COVID-19. The repertoire was sequenced with immunoSEQ multiplex PCR; TCRdb's copy has only in-frame clones and lacks some. Of 130,000 to 150,000 clones in the sample, around 76% were seen once. Sample: peripheral blood. Receptors originate from an older man with acute or convalescent COVID-19.

The chain has TRBV5-1 and TRBJ2-7, with 7 nucleotides matching TRBD1. There are 13 residues in the CDR3. Germline-derived CDR1 and CDR2 are SGHRS and YFSETQ. Trimming removed 0 bases from V and 5 bases from J; junction bases left unmatched: 2. The CDR3 nucleotides are TGCGCCAGCAGCTTGGCGACAGGGAACGAGCAGTACTTC. Its translation is CASSLATGNEQYF.

The rearrangement uses TRBV9 and TRBJ2-6; a possible D gene is TRBD2 (6 bases). Trimming stripped 5 bases from V and 0 bases from J, with 15 bases between. CDR3 length: 17 amino acids. From germline, CDR1 is SGDLS and CDR2 YYNGEE. CDR3 region: CASRAETRPSGANVLTF. The CDR3 DNA sequence: TGTGCCAGCAGGGCGGAGACTAGGCCCTCTGGGGCCAACGTCCTGACTTTC.

The chain is built from TRBV9 and TRBJ1-2, with TRBD1 matching over 7 bases. V gave up 3 bases and J gave up 4 bases; unmatched junction bases: 3. Germline CDR1 reads SGDLS; CDR2 reads YYNGEE. The CDR3 has 13 residues. In DNA form, the CDR3 reads TGTGCCAGCAGCGCGGGGACAGCCTATGGCTACACCTTC. This encodes CASSAGTAYGYTF. Full variable domain (rest looked up from reference TRBV9 and TRBJ1-2): DSGVTQTPKHLITATGQRVTLRCSPRSGDLSVYWYQQSLDQGLQFLIQYYNGEERAKGNILERFSAQQFPDLHSELNLSSLELGDSALYFCASSAGTAYGYTFGSGTRLTVV.

The V gene is TRBV5-4, the J gene TRBJ2-5; TRBD2 matches at 11 bases. The germline gives CDR1 SGHNT, CDR2 YYREEE (reference sequence). This CDR3 has 16 amino acids. Losses at the gene ends were 7 bases for V and 4 bases for J; bases not matched to a gene: 12. The CDR3 sequence: CASSLTSGAGGETQYF. The CDR3 DNA reads as TGTGCCAGCTCCTTGACTAGCGGGGCTGGGGGAGAGACCCAGTACTTC.

The chain is built from TRBV19 and TRBJ1-1; D might be TRBD1 (5 bases). CDR1 and CDR2 (germline): LNHDA, SQIVND (reference sequence). This CDR3 region has 15 residues. V dropped 1 base and J dropped 1 base, with 10 bases sitting between them. Written as DNA, the CDR3 is TGTGCCAGTAGTATAGCAGGGTCCCGGAACACTGAAGCTTTCTTT. Translating it yields CASSIAGSRNTEAFF.

V and J are TRBV28 and TRBJ1-3; D is possibly TRBD1 (6 bases). V gave up 5 bases and J gave up 0 bases, with 11 bases separating them. CDR1 is MDHEN, CDR2 SYDVKM, per germline. The CDR3 loop spans 15 amino acids. The CDR3 loop reads CASSHQGLSGNTIYF. CDR3 bases: TGTGCCAGCAGTCACCAGGGGCTCTCTGGAAACACCATATATTTT.

The chain combines TRBV5-1 with TRBJ1-5; no clear D. Trimming shortened V by 4 bases and J by 3 bases, and 11 bases separated the two germline ends. The CDR3 runs 14 residues. CDR1 is SGHRS and CDR2 is YFSETQ in the germline V gene. Here the CDR3 reads CASSGGRHNQPQHF. The CDR3 bases are TGCGCCAGCAGCGGAGGGAGGCACAATCAGCCCCAGCATTTT.

This clone has just one count. The chain has TRBV20-1 and TRBJ1-1; TRBD1 aligns across 8 bases. V lost 3 bases to trimming and J lost 3 bases; unmatched junction nucleotides: 9. Germline values: CDR1 DFQATT, CDR2 SNEGSKA (reference sequence). CDR3 length: 15 residues. This chain's CDR3 is CSASRPRGLDTEAFF. The CDR3 coding sequence is TGCAGTGCTAGTAGGCCCAGGGGGCTCGACACTGAAGCTTTCTTT.

The rearrangement joins TRBV7-9 to TRBJ2-1; the match to TRBD2 covers 11 bases. V was clipped by 3 bases and J by 2 bases; unmatched bases: 6. There are 17 residues in the CDR3. The germline V gene has CDR1 SEHNR and CDR2 FQNEAQ (reference sequence). The CDR3 region has the DNA TGTGCCAGCAGCTTTTCCCTTAGCGGGGGGGCCTACAATGAGCAGTTCTTC. Amino acid sequence: CASSFSLSGGAYNEQFF.

For this clone: A read error may account for a junction end that differs from germline. This rearrangement joins TRBV6-2 or TRBV6-3 to TRBJ2-3; a possible D gene is TRBD1 (6 bases). CDR1 and CDR2 (germline): MNHEY, SVGEGT. CDR3 length equals 12 residues. In DNA form, the CDR3 reads TGTGCCAGCAGCGACAGGTGGGGACCTGGGCATTTT. Protein: CASSDRWGPGHF.